The clone carrying this T cell receptor (beta chain) was counted a single time. The antigen remains undetermined. This sample was included in a study of T cell responses to AZD1222 COVID-19 vaccine. Overall study context: Researchers grouped second doses given at about 4 or about 12 weeks into one pool.

The table came from immunoSEQ multiplex PCR; TCRdb's copy has only in-frame clones and leaves some out. The sample shows around 84,000 clones, more than 75% of them seen only once. The V end was cut by 4 bases, the J end by 6 bases, with 12 bases between. Per germline, CDR1 LNHDA and CDR2 SQIVND (reference sequence). CDR3 length equals 13 residues. Findings and limits, study-wide: Spike-specific TCR breadth and depth rose after two AZD1222 doses. Clonal diversity was possibly underestimated, and the donors were mostly white British, with more females. Among those given AZD1222, only five or six were seropositive at baseline.

The material sequenced was peripheral blood, taken on day 0 of AZD1222 vaccination. This TCR was recovered from an adult in good health. This sequence joins TRBV19 and TRBJ1-2; tentative D call: TRBD1 (6 bases). The CDR3 loop reads CASSTGGGNGYTF. CDR3 nucleotides: TGTGCCAGTAGTACCGGGGGCGGGAATGGCTACACCTTC.